This TCR beta chain is drawn from a study of blood T cell repertoires in COVID-19. This clone was counted only a few times. V lost 2 bases, J lost 0 bases, and 12 bases lay in between. The CDR3 covers 16 residues. Germline CDR1 and CDR2: SGHNT and YYREEE (reference sequence). Per the original methods: From reference gene primer amplification, estimates of nucleated cell counts were derived. Assay: immunoSEQ multiplex PCR; the TCRdb copy retains only in-frame clones and omits some. V and J calls and clone size follow that table, whereas D and trimming were derived from the DNA. This repertoire shows around 200,000 clones, approximately 84% found once; its top ten account for around 4.9%.

Sequenced input: peripheral blood. This clonotype was obtained from a woman of 80 years or more with acute or convalescent COVID-19. This chain joins TRBV5-4 and TRBJ2-1; weak D call: TRBD2 (5 bases). The CDR3 bases are TGTGCCAGCAGCTTTGAGCGGAGCAGCTCCTACAATGAGCAGTTCTTC. Translated, it gives CASSFERSSSYNEQFF. The full variable domain, with the rest looked up from reference TRBV5-4 and TRBJ2-1, is ETGVTQSPTHLIKTRGQQVTLRCSSQSGHNTVSWYQQALGQGPQFIFQYYREEENGRGNFPPRFSGLQFPNYSSELNVNALELDDSALYLCASSFERSSSYNEQFFGPGTRLTVL.